These 16 T cell receptor beta chains share one sample of origin, sequenced in a study of blood T cell repertoires in COVID-19. TCRdb's copy holds only in-frame clones and misses some; the assay was immunoSEQ multiplex PCR. The repertoire has about 73,000 clones, approximately 83% of them found once; the top ten carry around 2.3%. Sequenced sample: peripheral blood. These receptors all come from a man aged 80 or over with active or convalescent COVID-19.

In nucleotides, the CDR3 is TGCAGTGCAACAGGGGGCTACGAGCAGTACTTC. It specifies CSATGGYEQYF. The V call is TRBV20-1, the J call TRBJ2-7, with 8 bases matching TRBD1. This CDR3 is built from 11 residues. CDR1 is DFQATT and CDR2 is SNEGSKA in the germline V gene (reference sequence). Germline trimming cut 6 bases from V and 3 bases from J; bases unmatched to any gene: 1.

The V and J genes are TRBV20-1 and TRBJ1-6; maybe TRBD1 (6 bases). Germline assignment: CDR1 DFQATT and CDR2 SNEGSKA (reference sequence). V lost 3 bases and J 7 bases, leaving 7 bases between the germline ends. CDR3 size: 12 residues. The CDR3 DNA reads TGCAGTGCTAGTCAGGGGAATTCACCCCTCCACTTT. Protein sequence: CSASQGNSPLHF.

The chain is built from TRBV6-6 and TRBJ2-7; D is perhaps TRBD2 (5 bases). Germline values: CDR1 MNHNY, CDR2 SVGAGI (reference sequence). The CDR3 runs to 14 residues. Trimming removed 5 bases from V and 5 bases from J, with 16 bases in between. CDR3 in DNA: TGTGCCAGCAGTCGATCAGGTGGGAGTCACGAGCAGTACTTC. The encoded protein is CASSRSGGSHEQYF.

The table lists this clone with a count of one. The CDR3 nucleotides read TGCGCCAGCAGCCATCCCCCCGGGGGGCTCAATACGCAGTATTTT. Its protein is CASSHPPGGLNTQYF. V and J are TRBV4-1 and TRBJ2-3; D is perhaps TRBD2 (7 bases). V lost 3 bases, J lost 7 bases, and 17 bases lay in between. The CDR3 runs to 15 residues. Germline V CDR1 and CDR2: MGHRA, YSYEKL.

In this sample, this clone turned up a few times. V and J are TRBV18 and TRBJ2-2; a weak D match, TRBD2 (5 bases). Germline CDR1 is KGHSH and CDR2 is LQKENI. Trimming pared 4 bases from V and 1 base from J, leaving 10 bases between. CDR3 length: 15 residues. The CDR3 DNA follows: TGTGCCAGCTCACGAAATCGGGGGAACACCGGGGAGCTGTTTTTT. Encoded protein: CASSRNRGNTGELFF.

The chain employs TRBV7-2 and TRBJ1-3; D gene uncertain. The germline gives CDR1 SGHTA, CDR2 FQGNSA. This CDR3 is 13 amino acids long. The V and J ends lost 2 bases and 10 bases respectively, with 12 bases between them. The CDR3 region is CASSLIRHDTIYF. The CDR3 DNA reads as TGTGCCAGCAGCTTAATCAGGCATGATACCATATATTTT.

The J gene is TRBJ2-1, the V gene TRBV19; D might be TRBD2 (6 bases). CDR1 and CDR2 from the germline V gene are LNHDA and SQIVND (reference sequence). The length of the CDR3 is 15 residues. V gave up 3 bases and J gave up 3 bases, with 12 bases separating them. DNA for the CDR3: TGTGCCAGTAGTATCCCGGCGGGGAGCTACAATGAGCAGTTCTTC. Its protein product is CASSIPAGSYNEQFF. Looking up the rest from reference TRBV19 and TRBJ2-1 gives the full variable domain: DGGITQSPKYLFRKEGQNVTLSCEQNLNHDAMYWYRQDPGQGLRLIYYSQIVNDFQKGDIAEGYSVSREKKESFPLTVTSAQKNPTAFYLCASSIPAGSYNEQFFGPGTRLTVL.

This chain connects TRBV19 to TRBJ2-7; TRBD2 agrees at 7 bases. J gave up 1 base and V 4 bases, and 7 bases lay outside the gene matches. Germline CDR1 LNHDA, CDR2 SQIVND (reference sequence). The CDR3 runs 15 residues. CDR3 protein: CASSNLAASSYEQYF. The CDR3 DNA reads as TGTGCCAGTAGTAATCTAGCGGCTTCTTCCTACGAGCAGTACTTC.

The genes are TRBV5-4 and TRBJ2-7, with 10 bases fitting TRBD1. This CDR3 contains 14 residues. Looked up from germline, CDR1 is SGHNT and CDR2 is YYREEE (reference sequence). Trimming took 5 bases from V and 6 from J; bases not matched to a gene: 8. The CDR3 DNA reads TGTGCCAGCAGTTCGGGACAGGGGAAGGGCGAGCAGTACTTC. It specifies CASSSGQGKGEQYF. Variable domain in full (rest from reference TRBV5-4 and TRBJ2-7): ETGVTQSPTHLIKTRGQQVTLRCSSQSGHNTVSWYQQALGQGPQFIFQYYREEENGRGNFPPRFSGLQFPNYSSELNVNALELDDSALYLCASSSGQGKGEQYFGPGTRLTVT.

This clone occurred a few times. The sample holds other DNA sequences that translate to the same CDR3. The gene calls are TRBV30 and TRBJ1-1; the D is unclear. Trimming removed 1 base at V and 0 bases at J, with 6 bases between. This CDR3 is 13 amino acids long. CDR1 and CDR2 (germline): GTSNPN, SVGIG (reference sequence). CDR3 residues: CAWSGQMNTEAFF. The DNA for the CDR3 is TGTGCCTGGAGTGGGCAGATGAACACTGAAGCTTTCTTT.

This clone showed up just once. This chain uses TRBV5-8 with TRBJ2-3; 15 bases agree with TRBD2. V lost 4 bases to trimming and J lost 2 bases; unmatched junction nucleotides: 5. The CDR3 consists of 17 residues. Germline loops: CDR1 SGHTS, CDR2 YDEGEE. For the CDR3, the DNA is TGTGCCAGCAGCCGTGGACTAGCGGGGGGGCCCACAGATACGCAGTATTTT. It codes for CASSRGLAGGPTDTQYF.

The chain joins TRBV5-1 to TRBJ1-4, with D maybe TRBD1 (6 bases). The V end lost 4 bases, the J end lost 6 bases, and 10 bases lay between the germline ends. CDR1 SGHRS and CDR2 YFSETQ come from the germline V gene. The CDR3 consists of 13 residues. Written as DNA, the CDR3 is TGCGCCAGCAGCGAACAGGGCTATGAAAAACTGTTTTTT. Amino acid sequence: CASSEQGYEKLFF.

This rearrangement joins TRBV6-1 to TRBJ2-5; 10 bases are shared with TRBD2. With 0 bases clipped from V and 2 bases from J, the junction kept 6 bases outside the gene matches. CDR3 length equals 17 residues. CDR1 is MNHNS and CDR2 is SASEGT in the germline V gene. This chain's CDR3 is CASSEAWLAGVQETQYF. CDR3 sequence (DNA): TGTGCCAGCAGTGAAGCCTGGCTAGCGGGAGTTCAAGAGACCCAGTACTTC.

This chain uses TRBV5-5 with TRBJ1-1, with D possibly matching TRBD1 (5 bases). In germline, CDR1 is SGHKS, CDR2 YYEKEE (reference sequence). The CDR3 sequence is 15 residues long. The ends were cut back, 3 bases at V and 5 bases at J, with 17 bases in the middle. CDR3 nucleotide sequence: TGTGCCAGCAGCTCCCACGTTCGGGGGGAAACTGAAGCTTTCTTT. Translating gives CASSSHVRGETEAFF.

This chain links TRBV20-1 with TRBJ2-7; D may be TRBD1 (5 bases). Looked up from germline, CDR1 is DFQATT and CDR2 is SNEGSKA (reference sequence). Trimming removed 3 bases from V and 4 bases from J, with 19 bases in between. The CDR3 length is 15 residues. In DNA, the CDR3 is TGCAGTGCTAGTTCCGTCAGGGCCAAGGGTTACGAGCAGTACTTC. It encodes CSASSVRAKGYEQYF.

This chain uses TRBV3-1 (or the pseudogene TRBV3-2) with TRBJ1-4; D is possibly TRBD1 (5 bases). Germline assignment: CDR1 LGHDT and CDR2 YNNKEL (reference sequence). Between the trimmed V and J ends, which lost 0 bases and 6 bases, there was a span of 14 bases. This CDR3 region has 16 residues. In nucleotides, the CDR3 is TGTGCCAGCAGCCAAGATTCCAGGACACCCTATGAAAAACTGTTTTTT. This codes for CASSQDSRTPYEKLFF.